This section outlines one T cell receptor beta chain sequence together with its context. The antigen remains unidentified. The sample comes from a study of T cell responses to AZD1222 COVID-19 vaccine. Study-level points and caveats: Repertoires were collected only later (after the peak T cell response had occurred). Donors were mostly white British, more females; clonal diversity possibly underestimated. Recipients of two AZD1222 doses showed rising Spike-specific TCR breadth and depth. It was only a handful of AZD1222 recipients who were seropositive at baseline.

This table comes from immunoSEQ multiplex PCR, and its TCRdb copy is limited to in-frame clones, with some not included. The top ten hold less than 55% of the sample, which has fewer than 35,000 clones, roughly 92% seen once. The trim removed 5 bases at V and 3 bases at J, leaving 10 bases unmatched. Per germline, CDR1 SEHNR and CDR2 FQNEAQ (reference sequence). The CDR3 sequence is 15 residues long. The chain joins TRBV7-9 to TRBJ2-7, with TRBD1 identical over 7 bases. The clonotype originates from an adult in good health. The sample in question was peripheral blood, obtained on day 0 of AZD1222 vaccination. The chain's CDR3 is CASSTRGQLVYEQYF. The CDR3 coding sequence is TGTGCCAGCAGCACCCGGGGACAGCTTGTCTACGAGCAGTACTTC. Complete variable domain (other parts from reference TRBV7-9 and TRBJ2-7): DTGVSQNPRHKITKRGQNVTFRCDPISEHNRLYWYRQTLGQGPEFLTYFQNEAQLEKSRLLSDRFSAERPKGSFSTLEIQRTEQGDSAMYLCASSTRGQLVYEQYFGPGTRLTVT.